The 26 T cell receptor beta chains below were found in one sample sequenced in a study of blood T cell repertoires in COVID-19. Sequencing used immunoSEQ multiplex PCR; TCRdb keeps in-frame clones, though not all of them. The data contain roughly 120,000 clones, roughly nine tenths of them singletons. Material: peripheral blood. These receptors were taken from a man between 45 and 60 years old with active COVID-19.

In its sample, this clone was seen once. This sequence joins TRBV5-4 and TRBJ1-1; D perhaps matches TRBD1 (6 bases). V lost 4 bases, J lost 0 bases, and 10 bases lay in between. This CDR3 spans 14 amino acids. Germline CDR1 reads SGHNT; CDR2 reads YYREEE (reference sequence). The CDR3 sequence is CASSGGQMNTEAFF. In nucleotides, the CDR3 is TGTGCCAGCAGCGGCGGACAGATGAACACTGAAGCTTTCTTT.

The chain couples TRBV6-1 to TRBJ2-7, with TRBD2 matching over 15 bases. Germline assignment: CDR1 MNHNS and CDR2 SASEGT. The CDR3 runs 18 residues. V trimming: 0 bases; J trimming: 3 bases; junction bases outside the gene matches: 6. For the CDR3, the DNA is TGTGCCAGCAGTGAAGCGGGGACTAGCGGGGGGCTCAACTACGAGCAGTACTTC. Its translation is CASSEAGTSGGLNYEQYF.

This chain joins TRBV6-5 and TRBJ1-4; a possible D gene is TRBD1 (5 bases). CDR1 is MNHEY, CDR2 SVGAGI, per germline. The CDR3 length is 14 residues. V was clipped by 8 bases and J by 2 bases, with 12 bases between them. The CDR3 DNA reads TGTGCCAGCGACGGGGGGGGGACTAATGAAAAACTGTTTTTT. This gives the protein CASDGGGTNEKLFF.

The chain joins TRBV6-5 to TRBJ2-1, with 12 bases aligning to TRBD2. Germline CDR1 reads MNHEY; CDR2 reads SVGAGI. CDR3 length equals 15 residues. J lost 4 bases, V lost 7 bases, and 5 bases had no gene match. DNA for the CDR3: TGTGCCAGCACCAGACTAGCGGGGGTTTACAATGAGCAGTTCTTC. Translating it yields CASTRLAGVYNEQFF.

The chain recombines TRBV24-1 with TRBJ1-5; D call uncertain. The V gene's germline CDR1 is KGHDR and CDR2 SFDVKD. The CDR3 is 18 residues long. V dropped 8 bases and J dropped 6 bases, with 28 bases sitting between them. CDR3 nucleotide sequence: TGTGCCACCACCATACTGGGTCCTTATTGGCATTCAGGTCAGCCCCAGCATTTT. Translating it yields CATTILGPYWHSGQPQHF.

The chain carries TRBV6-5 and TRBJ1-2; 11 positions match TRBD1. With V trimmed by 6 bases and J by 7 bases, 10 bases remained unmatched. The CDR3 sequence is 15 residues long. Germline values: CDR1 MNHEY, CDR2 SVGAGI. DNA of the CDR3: TGTGCCAGCAGCCGCCGGGACAGGGGGATCGTTGGCTACACCTTC. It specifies CASSRRDRGIVGYTF.

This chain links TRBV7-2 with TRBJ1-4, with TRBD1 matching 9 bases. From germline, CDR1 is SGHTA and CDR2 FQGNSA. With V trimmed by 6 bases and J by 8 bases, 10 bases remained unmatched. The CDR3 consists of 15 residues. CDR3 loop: CASSLPGTGKEKLFF. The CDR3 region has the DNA TGTGCCAGCAGTCTACCCGGGACAGGGAAGGAAAAACTGTTTTTT. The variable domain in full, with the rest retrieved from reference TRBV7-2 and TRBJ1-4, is GAGVSQSPSNKVTEKGKDVELRCDPISGHTALYWYRQSLGQGLEFLIYFQGNSAPDKSGLPSDRFSAERTGGSVSTLTIQRTQQEDSAVYLCASSLPGTGKEKLFFGSGTQLSVL.

The CDR3 spells CASTSGSSYNEQFF. The CDR3 DNA follows: TGTGCCAGCACCAGCGGGAGCTCCTACAATGAGCAGTTCTTC. The chain joins TRBV6-5 to TRBJ2-1; the match to TRBD2 covers 8 bases. Germline CDR1 and CDR2: MNHEY and SVGAGI. The CDR3 runs to 14 residues. The V gene end was trimmed by 7 bases and the J gene end by 0 bases; junction bases not matched to a gene: 2.

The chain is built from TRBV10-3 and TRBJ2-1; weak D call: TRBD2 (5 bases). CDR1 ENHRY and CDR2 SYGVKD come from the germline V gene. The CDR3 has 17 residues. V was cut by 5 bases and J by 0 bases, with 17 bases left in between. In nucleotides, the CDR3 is TGTGCCATCAGTACTAAAAACCCGGGGAGCTCCTACAATGAGCAGTTCTTC. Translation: CAISTKNPGSSYNEQFF.

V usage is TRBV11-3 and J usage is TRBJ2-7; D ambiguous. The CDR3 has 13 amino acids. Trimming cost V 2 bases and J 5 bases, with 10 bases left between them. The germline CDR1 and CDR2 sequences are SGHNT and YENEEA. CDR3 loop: CASSLSLVDEQYV. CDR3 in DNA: TGTGCCAGCAGCTTAAGCCTAGTCGACGAGCAGTACGTC.

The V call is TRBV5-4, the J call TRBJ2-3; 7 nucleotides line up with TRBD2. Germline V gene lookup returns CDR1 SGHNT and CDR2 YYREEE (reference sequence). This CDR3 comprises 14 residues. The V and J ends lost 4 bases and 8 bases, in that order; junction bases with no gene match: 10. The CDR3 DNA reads TGTGCCAGCAGCCCGACCTGGGAGGGAGGTACGCAGTATTTT. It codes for CASSPTWEGGTQYF.

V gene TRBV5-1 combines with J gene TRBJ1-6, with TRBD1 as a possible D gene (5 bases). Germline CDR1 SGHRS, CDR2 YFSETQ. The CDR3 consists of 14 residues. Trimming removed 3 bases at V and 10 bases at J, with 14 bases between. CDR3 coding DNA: TGCGCCAGCAGCTCCGGGACCGGAGGGTCACCCCTCCACTTT. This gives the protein CASSSGTGGSPLHF.

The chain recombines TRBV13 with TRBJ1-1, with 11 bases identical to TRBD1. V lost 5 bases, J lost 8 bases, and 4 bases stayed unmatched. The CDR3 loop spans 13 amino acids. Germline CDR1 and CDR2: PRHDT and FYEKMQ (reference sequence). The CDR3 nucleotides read TGTGCCAGCAGCCAATGGACAGGGGGCGAAGCTTTCTTT. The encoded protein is CASSQWTGGEAFF.

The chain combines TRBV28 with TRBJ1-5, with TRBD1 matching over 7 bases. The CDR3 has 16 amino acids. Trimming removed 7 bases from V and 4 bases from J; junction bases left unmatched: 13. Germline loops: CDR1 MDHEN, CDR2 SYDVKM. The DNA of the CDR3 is TGTGCCAGCATACAATCGACAGGGAAGGTAAATCAGCCCCAGCATTTT. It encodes CASIQSTGKVNQPQHF.

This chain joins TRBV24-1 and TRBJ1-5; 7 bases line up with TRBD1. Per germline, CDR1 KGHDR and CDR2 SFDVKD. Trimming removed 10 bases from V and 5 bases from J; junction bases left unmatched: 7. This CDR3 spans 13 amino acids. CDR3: CATQDRLDQPQHF. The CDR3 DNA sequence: TGTGCCACACAGGACAGGCTCGATCAGCCCCAGCATTTT.

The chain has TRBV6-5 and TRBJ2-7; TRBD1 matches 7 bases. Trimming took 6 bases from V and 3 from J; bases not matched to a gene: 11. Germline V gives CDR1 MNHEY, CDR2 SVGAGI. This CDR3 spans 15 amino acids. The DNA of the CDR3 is TGTGCCAGCAGGGCCGGGACAGTTACGAACTACGAGCAGTACTTC. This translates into CASRAGTVTNYEQYF.

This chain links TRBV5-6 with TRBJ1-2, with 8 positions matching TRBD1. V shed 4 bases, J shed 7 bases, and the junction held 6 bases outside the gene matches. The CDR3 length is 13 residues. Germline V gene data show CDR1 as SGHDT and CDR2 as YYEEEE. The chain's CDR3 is CASSRGTGGGYTF. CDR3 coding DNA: TGTGCCAGCAGCCGAGGGACAGGTGGTGGCTACACCTTC.

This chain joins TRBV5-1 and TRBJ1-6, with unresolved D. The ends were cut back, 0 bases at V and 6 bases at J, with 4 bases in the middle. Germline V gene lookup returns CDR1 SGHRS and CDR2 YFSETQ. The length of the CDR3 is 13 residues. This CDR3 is CASSLAGNSPLHF. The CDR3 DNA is TGCGCCAGCAGCTTGGCCGGTAATTCACCCCTCCACTTT. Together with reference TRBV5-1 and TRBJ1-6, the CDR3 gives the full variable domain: KAGVTQTPRYLIKTRGQQVTLSCSPISGHRSVSWYQQTPGQGLQFLFEYFSETQRNKGNFPGRFSGRQFSNSRSEMNVSTLELGDSALYLCASSLAGNSPLHFGNGTRLTVT.

As DNA, the CDR3 is TGTGCCAGCAGCCCCAGGGGGACTAGCGGGAGGTACGAGCAGTACGTC. Translating it yields CASSPRGTSGRYEQYV. The chain joins TRBV11-2 to TRBJ2-7, with 15 bases identical to TRBD2. This CDR3 has 16 amino acids. CDR1 and CDR2 from the germline V gene are SGHAT and FQNNGV. V was pared by 5 bases and J by 4 bases, with 6 bases of the junction left unmatched.

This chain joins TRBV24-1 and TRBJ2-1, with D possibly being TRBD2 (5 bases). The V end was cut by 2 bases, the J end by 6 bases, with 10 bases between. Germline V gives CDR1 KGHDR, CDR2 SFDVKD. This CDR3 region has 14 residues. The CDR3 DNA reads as TGTGCCACCAGTGATTATACTAGGAGCAATGAGCAGTTCTTC. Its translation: CATSDYTRSNEQFF.

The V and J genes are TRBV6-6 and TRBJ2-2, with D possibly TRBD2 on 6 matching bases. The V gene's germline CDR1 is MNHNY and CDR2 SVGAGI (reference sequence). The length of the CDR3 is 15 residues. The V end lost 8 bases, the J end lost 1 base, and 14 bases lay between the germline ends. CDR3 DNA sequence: TGTGCCAGCTTGTTAGGGAGGCAGAACACCGGGGAGCTGTTTTTT. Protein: CASLLGRQNTGELFF.

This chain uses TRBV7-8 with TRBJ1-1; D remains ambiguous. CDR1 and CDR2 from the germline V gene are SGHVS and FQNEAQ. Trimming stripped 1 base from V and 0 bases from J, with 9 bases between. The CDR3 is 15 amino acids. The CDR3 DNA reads TGTGCCAGCAGCTTAGAGCGGATCATGAACACTGAAGCTTTCTTT. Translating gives CASSLERIMNTEAFF.

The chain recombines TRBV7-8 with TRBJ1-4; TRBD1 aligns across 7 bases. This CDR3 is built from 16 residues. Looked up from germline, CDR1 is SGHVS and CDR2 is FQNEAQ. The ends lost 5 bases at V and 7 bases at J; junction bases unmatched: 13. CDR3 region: CASSPRLRGLSEKLFF. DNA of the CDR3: TGTGCCAGCAGCCCACGATTGAGGGGGCTGAGTGAAAAACTGTTTTTT.

The CDR3 region is CASRRTSGANTGELFF. The CDR3, as DNA: TGTGCCAGCAGACGGACTAGCGGGGCGAACACCGGGGAGCTGTTTTTT. This chain connects TRBV25-1 to TRBJ2-2; TRBD2 matches 12 bases. Germline trimming cut 6 bases from V and 0 bases from J; bases unmatched to any gene: 2. This CDR3 is 16 amino acids long. Germline lookup yields CDR1 MGHDK and CDR2 SYGVNS.

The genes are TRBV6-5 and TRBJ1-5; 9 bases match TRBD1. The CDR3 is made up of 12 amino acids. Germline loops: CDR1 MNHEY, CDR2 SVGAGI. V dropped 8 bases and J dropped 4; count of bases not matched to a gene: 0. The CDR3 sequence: CASGQGNQPQHF. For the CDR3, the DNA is TGTGCCAGCGGACAGGGGAATCAGCCCCAGCATTTT.

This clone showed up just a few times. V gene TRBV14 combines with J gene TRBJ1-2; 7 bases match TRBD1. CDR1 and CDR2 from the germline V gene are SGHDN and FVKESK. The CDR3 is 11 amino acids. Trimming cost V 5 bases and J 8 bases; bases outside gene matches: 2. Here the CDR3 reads CASSYRGGYTF. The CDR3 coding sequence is TGTGCCAGCAGCTACAGGGGAGGCTACACCTTC.